This record concerns one TCR beta chain sequence. Its antigen is not yet known. Base qualities are missing; no much larger clone stands one base away. These data belong to a study of shared clonotypes between healthy human individuals (dated by TCRdb to between 2020 and 2021). For the wider study: The cohort included three men and a couple of women between 18 and 49 years of age. To estimate repertoire size and how much clonotype sharing occurs between individuals, the study deeply sequenced the blood TCR repertoires of roughly 5 healthy adults. For each donor, CD4 naive and CD4 memory were each run on three plates, CD8 naive on two plates, and CD8 memory on one plate. Each donor's leukapheresis produced roughly between roughly 0.94 and 9.5 billion PBMCs. Libraries were prepared and TCR repertoires were sequenced by different laboratories using diverse techniques, in order to increase sequencing depth and limit assay-specific biases. Study-wide findings and limitations: Larger estimated clonotype richness was generally found for naive subsets than for memory subsets. Pairwise subsampling led to the expectation that sequencing depth would affect the degree of clonotype sharing among donors. Even with the large sequencing depth, rarefaction of the sorted-subset datasets indicated that sequencing was incomplete. Only blood was sampled, and tissue TCR repertoires likely differ from those in blood. Because the study included only a small number of donors, the genetic and exposure-history diversity represented was limited. Across a handful of donors, approximately 4.6% of naive CD4, roughly 3.8% of naive CD8, 2.3% of memory CD4, and 0.3% to 0.45% of memory CD8 clonotypes were shared. Higher generation probabilities were observed for clonotypes shared by all four sorted-subset donors than for non-shared clonotypes.

TCR CDR3 regions were amplified from genomic DNA by multiplex PCR using the deep immunoSEQ assay. Genomic DNA extracted from each cell subset was distributed evenly over all wells of several immunoSEQ 96-well plates, and each plate served as one replicate. Each replicate PCR for sorted subsets received around 200 ng genomic DNA, equal to tens of thousands of T cell genomes. Purified libraries were measured with a Qubit 3.0 fluorometer, size-checked on a Bioanalyzer 2100, and measured again with the KAPA Library Quantification kit. A separate single-read 150-cycle Illumina NextSeq 550 flow cell was used to sequence each immunoSEQ 96-well plate. The study's own analysis went as follows. Because only junctional sequences without quality scores were contained in the immunoSEQ output, filtering matching that applied to full-length reads could not be performed. Sequences were annotated with PyIR, a Python wrapper for IgBLAST v1.9, and V/J genes and CDR3 were assigned using IMGT germline references. Reads with weak V/J assignments (E-value above 1e-6), missing CDR3, stop codons, out-of-frame junctions, or ambiguous translated residues were removed. A V3J clonotype was defined by an identical inferred V gene, J gene, and CDR3 amino acid sequence. Percentage overlap between repertoires was calculated by dividing the number of shared unique clonotypes by the size of the smaller repertoire. Richness of each repertoire was evaluated using RTK rarefaction, the Chao1 estimator, and Recon v2.1 estimates of unobserved clonotypes. For all TCRbeta clonotypes obtained by the gDNA method from a few donors, generation probabilities were computed with OLGA. TCRdb retrieved this table from immuneACCESS and kept in-frame rearrangements only. Not all clones are present; in checked studies, unresolved V genes account for under half, and no reason is known for the remainder. The V and J calls and the clone size are those of that table, but D and trimming were determined from the DNA. The sample records 2 million to 2.5 million clones, less than 95% of which are singletons. The biggest ten clones account for 0.3% to 0.4% of the sample.

The donors were healthy, HIV-negative adults who had no recently reported acute infections or vaccinations. All donors were Caucasian adults living in Nashville, Tennessee, USA. CD4+ T cells were enriched by magnetic negative selection, after which naive cells were positively selected on CD45RA and the negative fraction was taken as the memory subset. Blood was obtained by leukapheresis, after which PBMCs were separated by Ficoll-Histopaque density gradient centrifugation and cryopreserved in liquid nitrogen vapor phase. Analytical flow cytometry was used to check the purity and quantity of each magnetically sorted T cell population. Each sorted fraction had its genomic DNA isolated and then quantified by UV absorbance on a Nanodrop 2000c. Germline trimming: 4 bases from V, 5 bases from J; junction bases outside gene matches: 7. The CDR3 holds 14 amino acids from the cysteine to the phenylalanine. CDR3 DNA only is kept here, 42 bases in frame from base 1. From a lookup of the germline V gene, CDR1 and CDR2 are SGHRS and YFSETQ.

The receptor chain draws on TRBV5-1 and TRBJ2-5, and 8 junctional nucleotides match TRBD1. This sequence originates from a man aged 18 to 29 in good health. Some clones in this sample may be carry-over from other donors' samples. The sample comprised naive CD4+ T cells from PBMCs. Reading the label with the study, this specimen's cell subset or site is: CD45RA+ positively selected. The CDR3 reads as follows: CASSPDRARETQYF. The nucleotide sequence reads as follows: TGCGCCAGCAGCCCGGACAGGGCACGGGAGACCCAGTACTTC. The CDR3, completed at both ends by the reference TRBV5-1 and TRBJ2-5 genes, gives the full variable domain KAGVTQTPRYLIKTRGQQVTLSCSPISGHRSVSWYQQTPGQGLQFLFEYFSETQRNKGNFPGRFSGRQFSNSRSEMNVSTLELGDSALYLCASSPDRARETQYFGPGTRLLVL.